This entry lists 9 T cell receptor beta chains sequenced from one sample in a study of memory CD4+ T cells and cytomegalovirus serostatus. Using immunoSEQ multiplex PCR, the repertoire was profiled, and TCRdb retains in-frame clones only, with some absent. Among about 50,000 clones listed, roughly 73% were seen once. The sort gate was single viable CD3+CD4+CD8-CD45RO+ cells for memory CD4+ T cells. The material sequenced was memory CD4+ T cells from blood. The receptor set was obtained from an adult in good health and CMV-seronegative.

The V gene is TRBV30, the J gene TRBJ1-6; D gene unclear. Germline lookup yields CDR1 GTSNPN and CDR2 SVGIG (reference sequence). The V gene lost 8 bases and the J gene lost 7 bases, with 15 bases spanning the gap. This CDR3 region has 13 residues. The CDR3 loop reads CAGRAGWNSPLHF. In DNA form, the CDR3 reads TGTGCCGGACGGGCGGGCTGGAATTCACCCCTCCACTTT.

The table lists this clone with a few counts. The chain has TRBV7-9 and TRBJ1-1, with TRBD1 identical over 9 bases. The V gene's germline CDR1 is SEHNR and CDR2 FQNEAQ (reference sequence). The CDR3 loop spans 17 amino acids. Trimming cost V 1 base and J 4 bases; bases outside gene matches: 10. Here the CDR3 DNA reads TGTGCCAGCAGCTTAGGAGGGACAGGGAAGGGGCGCACTGAAGCTTTCTTT. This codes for CASSLGGTGKGRTEAFF.

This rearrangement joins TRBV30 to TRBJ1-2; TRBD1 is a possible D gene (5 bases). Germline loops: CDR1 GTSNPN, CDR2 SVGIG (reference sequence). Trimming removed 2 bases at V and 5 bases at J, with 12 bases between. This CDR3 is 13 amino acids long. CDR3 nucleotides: TGTGCCTGGAGTAAAGGGGAGGCGTATGGCTACACCTTC. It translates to CAWSKGEAYGYTF. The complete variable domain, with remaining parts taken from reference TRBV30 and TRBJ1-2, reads SQTIHQWPATLVQPVGSPLSLECTVEGTSNPNLYWYRQAAGRGLQLLFYSVGIGQISSEVPQNLSASRPQDRQFILSSKKLLLSDSGFYLCAWSKGEAYGYTFGSGTRLTVV.

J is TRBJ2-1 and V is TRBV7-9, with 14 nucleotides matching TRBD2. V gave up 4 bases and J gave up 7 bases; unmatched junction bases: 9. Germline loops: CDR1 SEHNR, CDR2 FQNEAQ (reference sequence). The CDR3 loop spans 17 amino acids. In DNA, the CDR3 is TGTGCCAGCAGCTCGCGCGCCGGGACTAGCGGGGGTAATGAGCAGTTCTTC. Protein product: CASSSRAGTSGGNEQFF.

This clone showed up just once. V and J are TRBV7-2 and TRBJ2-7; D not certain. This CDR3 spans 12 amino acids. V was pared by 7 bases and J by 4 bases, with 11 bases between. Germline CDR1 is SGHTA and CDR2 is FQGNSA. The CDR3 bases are TGTGCCAGCAACTCAAACTGGTACGAGCAGTACTTC. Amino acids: CASNSNWYEQYF.

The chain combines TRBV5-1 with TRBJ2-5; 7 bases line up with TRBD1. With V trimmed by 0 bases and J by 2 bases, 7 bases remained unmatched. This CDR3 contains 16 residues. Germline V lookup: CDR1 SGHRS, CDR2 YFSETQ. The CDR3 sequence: CASSLAGTAVQETQYF. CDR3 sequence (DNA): TGCGCCAGCAGCTTGGCCGGGACAGCAGTACAAGAGACCCAGTACTTC.

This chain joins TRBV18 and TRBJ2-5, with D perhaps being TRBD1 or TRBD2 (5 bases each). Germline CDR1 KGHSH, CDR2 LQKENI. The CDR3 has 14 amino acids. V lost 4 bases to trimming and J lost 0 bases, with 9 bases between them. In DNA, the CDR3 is TGTGCCAGCTCACTTCCGGGACACCAAGAGACCCAGTACTTC. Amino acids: CASSLPGHQETQYF. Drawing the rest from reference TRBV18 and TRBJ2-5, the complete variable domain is NAGVMQNPRHLVRRRGQEARLRCSPMKGHSHVYWYRQLPEEGLKFMVYLQKENIIDESGMPKERFSAEFPKEGPSILRIQQVVRGDSAAYFCASSLPGHQETQYFGPGTRLLVL.

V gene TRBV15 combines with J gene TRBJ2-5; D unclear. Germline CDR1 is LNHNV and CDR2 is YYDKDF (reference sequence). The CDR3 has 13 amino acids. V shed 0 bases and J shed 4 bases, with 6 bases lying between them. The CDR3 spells CATSRDLRETQYF. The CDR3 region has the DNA TGTGCCACCAGCAGAGATCTAAGAGAGACCCAGTACTTC. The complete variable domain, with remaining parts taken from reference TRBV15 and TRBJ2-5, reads DAMVIQNPRYQVTQFGKPVTLSCSQTLNHNVMYWYQQKSSQAPKLLFHYYDKDFNNEADTPDNFQSRRPNTSFCFLDIRSPGLGDTAMYLCATSRDLRETQYFGPGTRLLVL.

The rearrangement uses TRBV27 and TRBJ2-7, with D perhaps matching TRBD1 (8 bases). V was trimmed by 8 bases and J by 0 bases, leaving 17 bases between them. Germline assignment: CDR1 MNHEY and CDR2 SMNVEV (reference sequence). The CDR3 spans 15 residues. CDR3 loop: CASGKQGGSSYEQYF. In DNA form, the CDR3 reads TGTGCCAGCGGCAAACAGGGGGGGTCCTCCTACGAGCAGTACTTC.